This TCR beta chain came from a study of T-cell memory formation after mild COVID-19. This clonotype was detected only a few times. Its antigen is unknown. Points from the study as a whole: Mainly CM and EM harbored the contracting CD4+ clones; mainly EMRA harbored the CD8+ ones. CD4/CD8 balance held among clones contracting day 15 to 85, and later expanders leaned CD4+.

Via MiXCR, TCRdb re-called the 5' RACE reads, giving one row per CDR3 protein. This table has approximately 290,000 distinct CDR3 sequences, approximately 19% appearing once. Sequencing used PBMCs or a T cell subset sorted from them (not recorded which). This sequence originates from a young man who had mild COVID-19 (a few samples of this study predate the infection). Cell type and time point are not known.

DNA of the CDR3: TGTGCCAGCAGTACGAAAGGAACAGGTGTTGGCTACACCTTC. As protein: CASSTKGTGVGYTF. The rearrangement joins TRBV6-5 to TRBJ1-2, with D perhaps matching TRBD1 (5 bases). This CDR3 spans 14 amino acids. In germline, CDR1 is MNHEY, CDR2 SVGAGI. Trimming removed 5 bases at V and 7 bases at J, with 17 bases between.